Below are 31 T cell receptor beta chains sequenced from a single sample in a study of blood T cell repertoires in COVID-19. Profiled with immunoSEQ multiplex PCR; TCRdb holds only in-frame clones, not every one. Of about 440,000 clones in the sample, 87% were seen once. Source material: PBMCs or T cells enriched from blood (not recorded which). These receptors all stem from a woman between 18 and 29 years old with acute COVID-19.

CDR3 nucleotide sequence: TGTGCCAGCAGCTCGGACGGGGGGGGAAACACCATATATTTT. Translation gives CASSSDGGGNTIYF. The V and J genes are TRBV9 and TRBJ1-3; weak D call: TRBD1 (5 bases). This CDR3 spans 14 amino acids. Germline V gene sequence: CDR1 SGDLS, CDR2 YYNGEE. The V and J ends lost 4 bases and 4 bases respectively, with 12 bases between them.

The V call is TRBV5-1, the J call TRBJ2-1; perhaps TRBD2 as D (6 bases). CDR3 size: 17 residues. Trimming pared 4 bases from V and 0 bases from J, leaving 17 bases between. CDR1 and CDR2 (germline): SGHRS, YFSETQ. The CDR3 spells CASSQILATSSYNEQFF. CDR3 sequence (DNA): TGCGCCAGCAGCCAAATTCTAGCGACGAGCTCCTACAATGAGCAGTTCTTC.

This chain joins TRBV6-2 or TRBV6-3 and TRBJ2-5, with 8 nucleotides matching TRBD2. CDR1 is MNHEY and CDR2 is SVGEGT in the germline V gene. CDR3 length: 16 amino acids. The V segment lost 7 bases and the J segment 2 bases; nucleotides outside the gene matches: 12. DNA of the CDR3: TGTGCCAGCACTTATGGGCCGGGAGGGTTTCAAGAGACCCAGTACTTC. Amino acid sequence: CASTYGPGGFQETQYF.

The chain carries TRBV2 and TRBJ2-3; 8 nucleotides agree with TRBD1. There are 15 residues in the CDR3. Germline V lookup: CDR1 SNHLY, CDR2 FYNNEI. Trimming took 5 bases from V and 1 from J; bases not matched to a gene: 5. CDR3: CASSLTGEGTDTQYF. In nucleotides, the CDR3 is TGTGCCAGCAGTTTGACAGGGGAGGGCACAGATACGCAGTATTTT.

The chain carries TRBV4-1 and TRBJ2-5; D possibly corresponds to TRBD2 (6 bases). Deletions cut 5 bases from V and 2 bases from J, with 12 bases between. CDR3 length: 14 amino acids. Germline V CDR1 and CDR2: MGHRA, YSYEKL. The CDR3 region is CASSVSGRQETQYF. In nucleotides, the CDR3 is TGCGCCAGCAGCGTCTCCGGGAGACAAGAGACCCAGTACTTC.

The rearrangement uses TRBV24-1 and TRBJ2-5; 9 bases line up with TRBD1. This CDR3 is built from 14 residues. Germline values: CDR1 KGHDR, CDR2 SFDVKD. V gave up 9 bases and J gave up 7 bases; unmatched junction bases: 11. The CDR3 protein is CATGTGPSRGTQYF. The CDR3 region has the DNA TGTGCCACCGGGACAGGGCCTAGTCGGGGGACCCAGTACTTC.

The chain links TRBV28 to TRBJ2-4, with TRBD2 identical over 9 bases. The germline V gene encodes CDR1 MDHEN and CDR2 SYDVKM. This CDR3 spans 18 amino acids. The ends lost 6 bases at V and 3 bases at J; junction bases unmatched: 15. CDR3 in DNA: TGTGCCAGCAGCCTCCTCGGGGCGGGAGGGCCAGGCAAAAACATTCAGTACTTC. Its protein product is CASSLLGAGGPGKNIQYF.

The rearrangement joins TRBV5-6 to TRBJ1-2; D not resolved. Germline assignment: CDR1 SGHDT and CDR2 YYEEEE. V lost 0 bases, J lost 0 bases, and 12 bases lay in between. The CDR3 extends over 16 amino acids. The CDR3 coding sequence is TGTGCCAGCAGCTTGGTATCTAGAAAAACTAACTATGGCTACACCTTC. Translating gives CASSLVSRKTNYGYTF. Complete variable domain (other parts from reference TRBV5-6 and TRBJ1-2): DAGVTQSPTHLIKTRGQQVTLRCSPKSGHDTVSWYQQALGQGPQFIFQYYEEEERQRGNFPDRFSGHQFPNYSSELNVNALLLGDSALYLCASSLVSRKTNYGYTFGSGTRLTVV.

The chain joins TRBV10-1 to TRBJ2-7, with no clear D. V lost 5 bases and J 3 bases, leaving 20 bases between the germline ends. CDR1 is WNHNN, CDR2 SYGVQD, per germline (reference sequence). The CDR3 contains 16 residues. The CDR3 region is CASSIPRQGEYYEQYF. In nucleotides, the CDR3 is TGCGCCAGCAGTATCCCCCGACAAGGCGAGTACTACGAGCAGTACTTC.

This chain uses TRBV19 with TRBJ2-1; 10 nucleotides agree with TRBD2. CDR1 and CDR2 from the germline V gene are LNHDA and SQIVND (reference sequence). V lost 9 bases to trimming and J lost 8 bases; unmatched junction nucleotides: 13. CDR3 length equals 15 residues. CDR3 nucleotide sequence: TGTGCCAGCGCGTCTCTCCTAGCGGGAGATGATGAGCAGTTCTTC. The encoded protein is CASASLLAGDDEQFF. Using reference TRBV19 and TRBJ2-1 for the parts outside the CDR3, the full variable domain is DGGITQSPKYLFRKEGQNVTLSCEQNLNHDAMYWYRQDPGQGLRLIYYSQIVNDFQKGDIAEGYSVSREKKESFPLTVTSAQKNPTAFYLCASASLLAGDDEQFFGPGTRLTVL.

V is TRBV11-2 and J is TRBJ1-3; the D gene is possibly TRBD1 (6 bases). CDR3 length equals 14 residues. V was shortened by 3 bases and J by 0 bases, with 6 bases between the two germline ends. Germline V CDR1 and CDR2: SGHAT, FQNNGV. The CDR3 DNA is TGTGCCAGCAGCTTGGGGGCCTCTGGAAACACCATATATTTT. Its protein product is CASSLGASGNTIYF.

V gene TRBV29-1 combines with J gene TRBJ2-2; TRBD2 aligns across 12 bases. CDR1 and CDR2 (germline): SQVTM, ANQGSEA. The CDR3 has 16 amino acids. Unmatched junction bases numbered 9, after V lost 5 bases and J lost 5 bases. DNA for the CDR3: TGCAGCGTTACCCTAGCGGGGGGGCCTCGGACCGGGGAGCTGTTTTTT. Translation: CSVTLAGGPRTGELFF.

The chain carries TRBV9 and TRBJ2-3, with D maybe TRBD1 (6 bases). In germline, CDR1 is SGDLS, CDR2 YYNGEE. The CDR3 runs to 15 residues. Deletions cut 4 bases from V and 2 bases from J, with 14 bases between. CDR3 in DNA: TGTGCCAGCAGCTCAGATGACAGGAACACAGATACGCAGTATTTT. Residues: CASSSDDRNTDTQYF. The entire variable domain, with the rest obtained from reference TRBV9 and TRBJ2-3, is as follows: DSGVTQTPKHLITATGQRVTLRCSPRSGDLSVYWYQQSLDQGLQFLIQYYNGEERAKGNILERFSAQQFPDLHSELNLSSLELGDSALYFCASSSDDRNTDTQYFGPGTRLTVL.

The table lists this clone with a few counts. V and J are TRBV10-1 and TRBJ2-3, with TRBD1 matching 7 bases. J was trimmed by 1 base and V by 3 bases; bases with no gene match: 4. Germline V lookup: CDR1 WNHNN, CDR2 SYGVQD (reference sequence). The CDR3 has 15 residues. CDR3 nucleotides: TGCGCCAGCAGTGATTCTACAGGGGGCACAGATACGCAGTATTTT. This translates into CASSDSTGGTDTQYF.

This sequence joins TRBV27 and TRBJ1-1; D might be TRBD1 (6 bases). Trimming shortened V by 6 bases and J by 0 bases, and 23 bases separated the two germline ends. The CDR3 consists of 18 residues. Germline V gene data show CDR1 as MNHEY and CDR2 as SMNVEV (reference sequence). DNA of the CDR3: TGTGCCAGCAGCGCCATGCAGGGGTTGGTAGTCATGAACACTGAAGCTTTCTTT. Encoded protein: CASSAMQGLVVMNTEAFF.

The chain links TRBV9 to TRBJ2-7; a possible D gene is TRBD1 (6 bases). CDR3 size: 15 residues. The V end was cut by 1 base, the J end by 2 bases, with 13 bases between. Germline lookup yields CDR1 SGDLS and CDR2 YYNGEE. CDR3 region: CASSVRRTAAYEQYF. As DNA, the CDR3 is TGTGCCAGCAGCGTAAGGAGGACAGCAGCCTACGAGCAGTACTTC. Based on the CDR3 plus reference TRBV9 and TRBJ2-7, the full variable domain is DSGVTQTPKHLITATGQRVTLRCSPRSGDLSVYWYQQSLDQGLQFLIQYYNGEERAKGNILERFSAQQFPDLHSELNLSSLELGDSALYFCASSVRRTAAYEQYFGPGTRLTVT.

The chain employs TRBV4-3 and TRBJ1-4, with a weak D call TRBD1 (5 bases). The V and J ends lost 3 bases and 7 bases respectively, with 21 bases between them. The CDR3 extends over 17 amino acids. Germline V lookup: CDR1 LGHNA, CDR2 YSLEER. The CDR3 region is CASSHGDRLGFGEKLFF. The CDR3 DNA sequence: TGCGCCAGCAGCCACGGAGACAGATTGGGTTTCGGTGAAAAACTGTTTTTT.

The V gene is TRBV7-9, the J gene TRBJ2-5, with D uncertain. Trimming stripped 2 bases from V and 3 bases from J, with 10 bases between. CDR1 is SEHNR, CDR2 FQNEAQ, per germline (reference sequence). This CDR3 contains 14 residues. The CDR3 region is CASSLSIGKETQYF. The CDR3 coding sequence is TGTGCCAGCAGCTTAAGTATTGGCAAAGAGACCCAGTACTTC.

The chain carries TRBV10-3 and TRBJ2-1; 8 nucleotides agree with TRBD2. The CDR3 runs 14 residues. Germline CDR1 is ENHRY and CDR2 is SYGVKD. V shed 10 bases and J 2 bases; nucleotides not matched to a gene: 7. The CDR3 DNA sequence: TGTGCCACGTCAGGCGGGGGGACCTACAATGAGCAGTTCTTC. Translated, it gives CATSGGGTYNEQFF.

The V gene is TRBV11-3, the J gene TRBJ2-6, with D perhaps TRBD2 (5 bases). Trimming cost V 3 bases and J 4 bases, with 10 bases left between them. The CDR3 totals 15 residues. Germline V lookup: CDR1 SGHNT, CDR2 YENEEA. The DNA for the CDR3 is TGTGCCAGCAGCTTGCAGTCGGGGGGGGCCAACGTCCTGACTTTC. It is translated as CASSLQSGGANVLTF.

V is TRBV20-1 and J is TRBJ2-3; 8 nucleotides line up with TRBD1. Germline-derived CDR1 and CDR2 are DFQATT and SNEGSKA (reference sequence). V lost 3 bases to trimming and J lost 6 bases; unmatched junction nucleotides: 8. CDR3 length equals 14 residues. In nucleotides, the CDR3 is TGCAGTGCTAGTCTCGGACAGGGATCCGATACGCAGTATTTT. Protein sequence: CSASLGQGSDTQYF.

The chain couples TRBV5-4 to TRBJ1-6; possibly TRBD1 for D (5 bases). Germline CDR1 is SGHNT and CDR2 is YYREEE (reference sequence). The V end lost 4 bases, the J end lost 11 bases, and 13 bases lay between the germline ends. The CDR3 totals 13 residues. CDR3 DNA sequence: TGTGCCAGCAGCCCCGCGGAAGGGGCACCCCTCCACTTT. Translating gives CASSPAEGAPLHF.

V and J are TRBV30 and TRBJ1-1; 10 bases agree with TRBD1. The J segment lost 13 bases and the V segment lost 3 bases, leaving 11 bases of the junction unmatched. The germline V gene encodes CDR1 GTSNPN and CDR2 SVGIG (reference sequence). The CDR3 contains 13 residues. The CDR3 bases are TGTGCCTGGAGATGGGCCGGGACAGGGGTTTTTTTCTTT. It codes for CAWRWAGTGVFFF.

This clone was found once. The genes are TRBV4-3 and TRBJ2-7; 12 bases are shared with TRBD2. The CDR3 is 17 amino acids. The V gene's germline CDR1 is LGHNA and CDR2 YSLEER. Unmatched junction bases numbered 5, after V lost 0 bases and J lost 2 bases. This CDR3 reads CASSQEVLAGGTYEQYF. The CDR3 bases are TGCGCCAGCAGCCAAGAGGTCCTAGCGGGAGGGACCTACGAGCAGTACTTC.

This sequence joins TRBV21-1 and TRBJ2-2; the table's D call, TRBD2, was not checked against the DNA. TRBV21-1 constitutes a pseudogene. CDR3 length: 18 residues. The CDR3 loop reads CASSKGAQGLAGTGELFF. The DNA of the CDR3 is TGTGCCAGCAGCAAAGGGGCCCAGGGACTAGCGGGCACCGGGGAGCTGTTTTTT.

The genes are TRBV19 and TRBJ2-1, with 9 nucleotides matching TRBD1. V lost 1 base to trimming and J lost 5 bases; unmatched junction nucleotides: 3. The germline gives CDR1 LNHDA, CDR2 SQIVND (reference sequence). This CDR3 has 15 residues. In DNA form, the CDR3 reads TGTGCCAGTAGTATAGTTCGGACAGGGGACAATGAGCAGTTCTTC. Encoded protein: CASSIVRTGDNEQFF.

This chain connects TRBV12-3 or TRBV12-4 to TRBJ1-5, with D perhaps matching TRBD1 (5 bases). Trimming removed 6 bases at V and 4 bases at J, with 10 bases between. CDR3 size: 13 residues. In DNA form, the CDR3 reads TGTGCCAGCAGCTTTGACAGAAATCAGCCCCAGCATTTT. This codes for CASSFDRNQPQHF.

The chain employs TRBV7-9 and TRBJ1-2; 8 nucleotides align to TRBD1. V shed 3 bases, J shed 3 bases, and the junction held 3 bases outside the gene matches. CDR3 length: 14 amino acids. Germline CDR1 is SEHNR and CDR2 is FQNEAQ (reference sequence). As DNA, the CDR3 is TGTGCCAGCAGCTTGGACAGGGTAGACTATGGCTACACCTTC. Protein: CASSLDRVDYGYTF.

The chain is built from TRBV27 and TRBJ1-2; D is perhaps TRBD1 (5 bases). The germline CDR1 and CDR2 sequences are MNHEY and SMNVEV (reference sequence). The CDR3 is made up of 13 amino acids. V was trimmed by 5 bases and J by 6 bases, leaving 13 bases between them. In DNA, the CDR3 is TGTGCCAGCAGTCAGGGACTCAAGGATGGCTACACCTTC. Encoded protein: CASSQGLKDGYTF.

The chain links TRBV7-6 to TRBJ1-3; perhaps TRBD1 as D (6 bases). V dropped 3 bases and J dropped 4 bases, with 25 bases sitting between them. CDR3 length: 19 residues. CDR1 and CDR2 from the germline V gene are SGHVS and FNYEAQ. The CDR3, as DNA: TGTGCCAGCAGCTTGGGGAGGGAAAACTACAGGGTGACCGGAAACACCATATATTTT. It is translated as CASSLGRENYRVTGNTIYF.

The chain employs TRBV3-1 (or the pseudogene TRBV3-2) and TRBJ1-6, with D possibly being TRBD1 (5 bases). The V gene's germline CDR1 is LGHDT and CDR2 YNNKEL (reference sequence). The V and J ends lost 1 base and 9 bases respectively, with 13 bases between them. The CDR3 sequence is 15 residues long. CDR3 DNA sequence: TGTGCCAGCAGCCAAGTTTCAGGGATCGGTTCACCCCTCCACTTT. Amino acids: CASSQVSGIGSPLHF.